The source of this T cell receptor (beta chain) is a study of blood T cell repertoires in COVID-19. Study-level background: Sources were T cells, B-cell-depleted T cells, or PBMCs; the material itself was cDNA or gDNA.

Clones were sequenced by immunoSEQ multiplex PCR, and TCRdb holds only the in-frame ones, with some missing. The sample holds 100,000 to 120,000 clones, about two thirds seen once. J lost 4 bases, V lost 3 bases, and 2 bases had no gene match. This CDR3 contains 13 residues. The V gene's germline CDR1 is SNHLY and CDR2 FYNNEI. Sample: peripheral blood. The sequence was collected from a woman aged 35 to 49 with acute or convalescent COVID-19. The chain combines TRBV2 with TRBJ1-2; 7 positions agree with TRBD1. CDR3 nucleotides: TGTGCCAGCAGTGACAGGGGGGTCTATGGCTACACCTTC. Encoded protein: CASSDRGVYGYTF. Based on the CDR3 plus reference TRBV2 and TRBJ1-2, the full variable domain is EPEVTQTPSHQVTQMGQEVILRCVPISNHLYFYWYRQILGQKVEFLVSFYNNEISEKSEIFDDQFSVERPDGSNFTLKIRSTKLEDSAMYFCASSDRGVYGYTFGSGTRLTVV.